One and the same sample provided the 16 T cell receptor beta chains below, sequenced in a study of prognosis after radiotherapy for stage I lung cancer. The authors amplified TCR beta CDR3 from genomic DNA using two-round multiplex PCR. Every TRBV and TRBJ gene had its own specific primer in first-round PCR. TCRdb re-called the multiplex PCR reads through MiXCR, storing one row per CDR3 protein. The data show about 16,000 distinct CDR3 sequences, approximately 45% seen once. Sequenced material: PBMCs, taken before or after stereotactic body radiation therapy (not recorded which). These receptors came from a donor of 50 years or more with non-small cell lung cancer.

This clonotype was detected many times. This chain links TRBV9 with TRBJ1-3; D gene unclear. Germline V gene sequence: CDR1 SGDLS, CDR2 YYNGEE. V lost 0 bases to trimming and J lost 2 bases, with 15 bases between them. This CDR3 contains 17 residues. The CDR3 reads CASSVELEGWPGNTIYF. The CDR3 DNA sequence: TGTGCCAGCAGCGTAGAATTAGAGGGATGGCCTGGAAACACCATATATTTT.

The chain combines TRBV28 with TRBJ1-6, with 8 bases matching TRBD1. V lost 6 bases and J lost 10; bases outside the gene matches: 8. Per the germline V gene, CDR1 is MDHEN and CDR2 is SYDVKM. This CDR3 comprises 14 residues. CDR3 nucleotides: TGTGCCAGCAGGCTTCCGGGACAGGACTCACCCCTCCACTTT. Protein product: CASRLPGQDSPLHF.

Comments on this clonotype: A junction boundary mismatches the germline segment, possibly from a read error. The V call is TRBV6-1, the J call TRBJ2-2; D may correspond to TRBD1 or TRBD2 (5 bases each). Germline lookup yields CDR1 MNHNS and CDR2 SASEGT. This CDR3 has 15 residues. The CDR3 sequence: CASSQTGRGTGEMFF. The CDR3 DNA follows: TGTGCCAGCAGTCAAACGGGACGGGGCACCGGGGAGATGTTTTTT.

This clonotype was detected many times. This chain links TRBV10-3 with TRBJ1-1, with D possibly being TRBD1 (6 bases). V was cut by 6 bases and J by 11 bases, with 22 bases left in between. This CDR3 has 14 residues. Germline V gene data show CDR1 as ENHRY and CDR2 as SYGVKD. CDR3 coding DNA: TGTGCCATCAGCCCCTCGGGGGGAGACAGGTGGGCTTTCTTT. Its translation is CAISPSGGDRWAFF.

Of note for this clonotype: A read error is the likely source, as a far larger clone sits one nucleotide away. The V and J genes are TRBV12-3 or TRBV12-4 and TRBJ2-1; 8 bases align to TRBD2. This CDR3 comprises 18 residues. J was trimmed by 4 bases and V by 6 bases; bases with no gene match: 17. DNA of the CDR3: TGTGCCAGCAGAGTAGAAGTTGATACTAGCGGAATTTACAATGAGCAGTTCTTC. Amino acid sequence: CASRVEVDTSGIYNEQFF.

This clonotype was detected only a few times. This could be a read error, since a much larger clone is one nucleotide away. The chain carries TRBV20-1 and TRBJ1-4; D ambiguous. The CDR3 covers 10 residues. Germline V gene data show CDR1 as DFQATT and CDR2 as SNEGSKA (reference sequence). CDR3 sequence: CIMSSVELFF. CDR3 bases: TGCATCATGTCCTCTGTGGAACTGTTTTTT.

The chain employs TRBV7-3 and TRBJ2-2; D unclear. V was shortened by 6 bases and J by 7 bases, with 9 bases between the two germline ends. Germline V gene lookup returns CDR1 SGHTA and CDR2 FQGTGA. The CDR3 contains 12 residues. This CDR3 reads CASREQSGELFF. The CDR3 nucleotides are TGTGCCAGCAGGGAACAAAGCGGGGAGCTGTTTTTT.

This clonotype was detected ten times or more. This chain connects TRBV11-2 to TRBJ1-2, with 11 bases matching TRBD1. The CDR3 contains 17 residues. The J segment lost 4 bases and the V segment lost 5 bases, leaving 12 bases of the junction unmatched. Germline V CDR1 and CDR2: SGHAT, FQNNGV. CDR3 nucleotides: TGTGCCAGCAGCCCACGGACAGGGGGCCAAAACCTCTATGGCTACACCTTC. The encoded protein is CASSPRTGGQNLYGYTF.

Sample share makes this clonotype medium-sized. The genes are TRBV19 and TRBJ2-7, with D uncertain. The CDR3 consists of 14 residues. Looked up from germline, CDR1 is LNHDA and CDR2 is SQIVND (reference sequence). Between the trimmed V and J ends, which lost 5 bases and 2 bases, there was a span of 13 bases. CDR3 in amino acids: CASSLDTTTYEQYF. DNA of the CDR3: TGTGCCAGTAGTCTCGACACCACCACCTACGAGCAGTACTTC.

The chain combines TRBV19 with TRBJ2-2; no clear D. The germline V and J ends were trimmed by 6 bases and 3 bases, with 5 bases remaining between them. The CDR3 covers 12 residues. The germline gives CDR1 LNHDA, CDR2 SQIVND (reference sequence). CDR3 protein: CASSAHTGELFF. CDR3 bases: TGTGCCAGTAGCGCCCACACCGGGGAGCTGTTTTTT.

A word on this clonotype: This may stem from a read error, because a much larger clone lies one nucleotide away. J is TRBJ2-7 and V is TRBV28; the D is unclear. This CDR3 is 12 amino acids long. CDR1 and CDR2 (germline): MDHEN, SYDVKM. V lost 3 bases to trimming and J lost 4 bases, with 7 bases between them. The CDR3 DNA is TGTGCCAGCAGTTTGGGGTTGTACGAGCAGTACTTC. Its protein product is CASSLGLYEQYF.

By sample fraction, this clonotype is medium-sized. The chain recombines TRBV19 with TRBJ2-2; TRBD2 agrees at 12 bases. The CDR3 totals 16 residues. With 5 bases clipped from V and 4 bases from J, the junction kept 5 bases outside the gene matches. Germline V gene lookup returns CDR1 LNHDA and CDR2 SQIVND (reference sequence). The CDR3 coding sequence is TGTGCCAGTAGTGTACTAGCGGGAGGCAGCACCGGGGAGCTGTTTTTT. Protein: CASSVLAGGSTGELFF. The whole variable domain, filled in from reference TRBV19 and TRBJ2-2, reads DGGITQSPKYLFRKEGQNVTLSCEQNLNHDAMYWYRQDPGQGLRLIYYSQIVNDFQKGDIAEGYSVSREKKESFPLTVTSAQKNPTAFYLCASSVLAGGSTGELFFGEGSRLTVL.

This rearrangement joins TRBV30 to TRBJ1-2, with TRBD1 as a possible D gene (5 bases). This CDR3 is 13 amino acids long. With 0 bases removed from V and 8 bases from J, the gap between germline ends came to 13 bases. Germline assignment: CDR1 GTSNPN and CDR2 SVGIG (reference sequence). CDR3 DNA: TGTGCCTGGAGTGTACCCCGGAGGGGCGGCTACACCTTC. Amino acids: CAWSVPRRGGYTF.

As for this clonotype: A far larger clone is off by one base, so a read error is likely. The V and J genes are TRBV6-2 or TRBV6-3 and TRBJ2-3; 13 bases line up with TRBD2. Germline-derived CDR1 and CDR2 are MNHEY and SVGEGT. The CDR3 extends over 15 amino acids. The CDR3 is CASSDSTSGGDTQYF. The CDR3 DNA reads TGTGCCAGCAGTGACTCGACTAGCGGGGGGGATACGCAGTATTTT.

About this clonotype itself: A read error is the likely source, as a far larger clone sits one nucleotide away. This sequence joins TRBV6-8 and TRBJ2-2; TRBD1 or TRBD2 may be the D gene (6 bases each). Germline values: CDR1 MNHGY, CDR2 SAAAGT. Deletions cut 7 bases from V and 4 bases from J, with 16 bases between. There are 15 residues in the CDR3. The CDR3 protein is CASNRQAAGTGELFF. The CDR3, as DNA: TGTGCCAGCAATCGACAGGCAGCGGGCACCGGGGAGCTGTTTTTT.

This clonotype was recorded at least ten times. The CDR3 spells CASTSSDGTDTQYF. CDR3 bases: TGCGCCAGCACCTCTAGCGATGGGACAGATACGCAGTATTTT. The chain is built from TRBV4-1 and TRBJ2-3, with D possibly matching TRBD2 (6 bases). Trimming shortened V by 7 bases and J by 3 bases, and 14 bases separated the two germline ends. The CDR3 runs 14 residues. Germline CDR1 and CDR2: MGHRA and YSYEKL.